Sequencing of this T cell receptor beta chain was carried out in a study of T-cell memory formation after mild COVID-19. Turning to the study itself: TCR clusters showed largely donor specificity. Study-wide results and caveats: CD4+ contracting clones were found mainly in CM and EM, and CD8+ ones in EMRA. Pre-infection memory contained some responding clones, which suggested that cross-reactive memory had joined.

TCR alpha and TCR beta cDNA libraries with sample barcodes and UMIs came from 5'RACE using constant-segment primers. TCRdb reprocessed the 5' RACE reads via MiXCR and lists one record per CDR3 protein. The sample lists 200,000 to 250,000 distinct CDR3 sequences, 8.5% to 9.5% occurring once. Remarks on this clonotype: What it recognizes is unknown.

The length of the CDR3 is 12 residues. Germline V gives CDR1 SGHRS, CDR2 YFSETQ. V gave up 4 bases and J gave up 8 bases, with 10 bases separating them. Sequencing input: PBMCs or a T cell subset sorted from them (not recorded which). The TCR was taken from a man aged 18-30 years who had mild COVID-19 (a few samples of this study predate the infection). Cell type and time point are not known. J is TRBJ2-1 and V is TRBV5-1, with D perhaps matching TRBD1 (5 bases). CDR3 region: CASSPPRDEQFF. The CDR3 DNA is TGCGCCAGCAGCCCTCCCAGGGATGAGCAGTTCTTC. Full variable domain (outside the CDR3, taken from reference TRBV5-1 and TRBJ2-1): KAGVTQTPRYLIKTRGQQVTLSCSPISGHRSVSWYQQTPGQGLQFLFEYFSETQRNKGNFPGRFSGRQFSNSRSEMNVSTLELGDSALYLCASSPPRDEQFFGPGTRLTVL.